One and the same sample provided the 25 T cell receptor beta chains below, sequenced in a study of cytomegalovirus exposure and HLA in healthy donors (dated by TCRdb to 2017 to 2019). Libraries were constructed by the immunoSEQ multiplex PCR assay. Not all clones reach the TCRdb copy of this immuneACCESS table, which keeps in-frame sequences only. Checked studies attribute under half of the gap to unresolved V genes and leave the rest unexplained. The table for this sample lists about 65,000 clones; 90% to 95% of them were counted only once. The ten largest clones add up to 1.3% of the sample. The specimen was PBMCs. Receptors originate from a woman aged 18-29 years in good health and CMV-seronegative.

V usage is TRBV6-6 and J usage is TRBJ2-1; 12 positions agree with TRBD2. Germline CDR1 and CDR2: MNHNY and SVGAGI (reference sequence). The length of the CDR3 is 16 residues. Trimming cost V 10 bases and J 6 bases; bases outside gene matches: 13. The CDR3 sequence is CATLPPSSGGANEQFF. The CDR3 DNA follows: TGTGCCACCCTGCCCCCCTCTAGCGGGGGGGCCAATGAGCAGTTCTTC.

This sequence joins TRBV18 and TRBJ2-6; 7 bases agree with TRBD1. Germline V gene sequence: CDR1 KGHSH, CDR2 LQKENI. The J segment lost 4 bases and the V segment lost 6 bases, leaving 12 bases of the junction unmatched. The CDR3 length is 17 residues. This chain's CDR3 is CASSISPTGPGANVLTF. CDR3 sequence (DNA): TGTGCCAGCTCCATATCACCGACAGGGCCCGGGGCCAACGTCCTGACTTTC.

The chain carries TRBV11-2 and TRBJ1-1; TRBD1 matches at 7 bases. The V gene end was trimmed by 5 bases and the J gene end by 2 bases; junction bases not matched to a gene: 5. The CDR3 covers 14 residues. The germline gives CDR1 SGHAT, CDR2 FQNNGV. DNA of the CDR3: TGTGCCAGCAGCCGGGACAGAGTAAACACTGAAGCTTTCTTT. Translating it yields CASSRDRVNTEAFF.

This rearrangement joins TRBV6-5 to TRBJ1-3; 9 bases fit TRBD1. This CDR3 has 14 residues. Trimming took 2 bases from V and 4 from J; bases not matched to a gene: 0. Germline V CDR1 and CDR2: MNHEY, SVGAGI. CDR3 sequence: CASSYGTGGNTIYF. The CDR3 nucleotides read TGTGCCAGCAGTTACGGGACAGGGGGAAACACCATATATTTT.

The chain uses TRBV27 and TRBJ1-1, with D perhaps matching TRBD1 (5 bases). The ends were cut back, 1 base at V and 7 bases at J, with 7 bases in the middle. Per the germline V gene, CDR1 is MNHEY and CDR2 is SMNVEV (reference sequence). The CDR3 has 12 amino acids. CDR3 region: CASSLLGGEAFF. Here the CDR3 DNA reads TGTGCCAGCAGTTTATTGGGGGGTGAAGCTTTCTTT.

This chain uses TRBV10-3 with TRBJ2-1, with D possibly being TRBD1 (5 bases). This CDR3 region has 14 residues. V was pared by 2 bases and J by 7 bases, with 12 bases between. From germline, CDR1 is ENHRY and CDR2 SYGVKD. The CDR3 protein is CAISELQGSNEQFF. The CDR3 DNA sequence: TGTGCCATCAGTGAGCTCCAGGGTAGTAATGAGCAGTTCTTC.

The rearrangement uses TRBV6-1 and TRBJ1-1; D gene unclear. Between the trimmed V and J ends, which lost 4 bases and 0 bases, there was a span of 12 bases. Germline CDR1 is MNHNS and CDR2 is SASEGT. The CDR3 is 15 amino acids. The CDR3 loop is CASSVFGQLNTEAFF. The CDR3, as DNA: TGTGCCAGCAGTGTATTTGGGCAGTTGAACACTGAAGCTTTCTTT.

The chain employs TRBV4-1 and TRBJ1-1, with D unclear. Germline V CDR1 and CDR2: MGHRA, YSYEKL. The CDR3 covers 15 residues. Trimming took off 0 bases at V and 0 bases at J, with 8 bases between the two ends. The CDR3 loop is CASSQDRTVNTEAFF. The CDR3 nucleotides are TGCGCCAGCAGCCAAGATCGTACGGTGAACACTGAAGCTTTCTTT.

The chain employs TRBV9 and TRBJ2-7; 10 nucleotides match TRBD1. The CDR3 is made up of 15 amino acids. The V gene end was trimmed by 0 bases and the J gene end by 6 bases; junction bases not matched to a gene: 6. The germline CDR1 and CDR2 sequences are SGDLS and YYNGEE. The CDR3 DNA sequence: TGTGCCAGCAGCGTAGGTCCCCGGACAGGGGGCGAGCAGTACTTC. Protein sequence: CASSVGPRTGGEQYF.

The rearrangement joins TRBV5-1 to TRBJ1-4; D is unresolved. CDR3 length equals 13 residues. Trimming took off 5 bases at V and 5 bases at J, with 10 bases between the two ends. Germline V gene data show CDR1 as SGHRS and CDR2 as YFSETQ. The chain's CDR3 is CASRSGSNEKLFF. The CDR3 bases are TGCGCCAGCAGGTCGGGGTCAAATGAAAAACTGTTTTTT.

The chain joins TRBV7-3 to TRBJ2-7; D is undetermined. The CDR3 contains 13 residues. Germline-derived CDR1 and CDR2 are SGHTA and FQGTGA. The V and J ends lost 5 bases and 1 base respectively, with 9 bases between them. CDR3 residues: CASSAGGSYEQYF. The CDR3 bases are TGTGCCAGCAGCGCCGGTGGTTCCTACGAGCAGTACTTC.

The chain recombines TRBV27 with TRBJ2-5, with a weak D call TRBD2 (6 bases). Trimming pared 3 bases from V and 5 bases from J, leaving 16 bases between. Germline CDR1 MNHEY, CDR2 SMNVEV (reference sequence). CDR3 length: 15 amino acids. The CDR3 sequence: CASSFSPGVLETQYF. CDR3 nucleotides: TGTGCCAGCAGTTTCTCACCGGGGGTCCTGGAGACCCAGTACTTC.

This clone was detected once. The rearrangement links TRBV7-9 to TRBJ2-2; D possibly corresponds to TRBD2 (6 bases). Germline CDR1 and CDR2: SEHNR and FQNEAQ (reference sequence). V lost 3 bases and J 0 bases, leaving 8 bases between the germline ends. The CDR3 contains 15 residues. The CDR3 bases are TGTGCCAGCAGCTTCCGACTAGCGAACACCGGGGAGCTGTTTTTT. Encoded protein: CASSFRLANTGELFF.

J is TRBJ1-4 and V is TRBV19; D remains ambiguous. This CDR3 comprises 15 residues. V was trimmed by 5 bases and J by 0 bases, leaving 10 bases between them. Germline CDR1 is LNHDA and CDR2 is SQIVND (reference sequence). The CDR3 loop is CASSPQDATNEKLFF. CDR3 DNA sequence: TGTGCCAGTAGTCCCCAGGATGCAACTAATGAAAAACTGTTTTTT.

The rearrangement links TRBV29-1 to TRBJ2-1; 11 nucleotides match TRBD2. The germline CDR1 and CDR2 sequences are SQVTM and ANQGSEA. This CDR3 contains 13 residues. V was clipped by 7 bases and J by 6 bases; unmatched bases: 5. As DNA, the CDR3 is TGCAGCGCCGTAGCGGGGGGGCCCAATGAGCAGTTCTTC. Translating gives CSAVAGGPNEQFF.

V and J are TRBV7-9 and TRBJ2-7; possibly TRBD2 for D (6 bases). The CDR3 totals 14 residues. The V end was cut by 6 bases, the J end by 10 bases, with 22 bases between. Germline V CDR1 and CDR2: SEHNR, FQNEAQ (reference sequence). Here the CDR3 DNA reads TGTGCCAGCAGGGAAGAGGGCAACTCGGGGGAACAGTACTTC. This translates into CASREEGNSGEQYF.

This rearrangement joins TRBV6-5 to TRBJ2-7; TRBD2 matches 8 bases. The V segment lost 5 bases and the J segment 4 bases; nucleotides outside the gene matches: 4. Germline V lookup: CDR1 MNHEY, CDR2 SVGAGI. The CDR3 totals 13 residues. CDR3 residues: CASSTGLAYEQYF. In DNA form, the CDR3 reads TGTGCCAGCAGTACAGGACTAGCATACGAGCAGTACTTC.

The rearrangement uses TRBV28 and TRBJ2-6; D is uncertain. Trimming stripped 5 bases from V and 0 bases from J, with 8 bases between. The length of the CDR3 is 15 residues. Germline lookup yields CDR1 MDHEN and CDR2 SYDVKM. The DNA of the CDR3 is TGTGCCAGCAGTGAGTTATCCTCTGGGGCCAACGTCCTGACTTTC. This translates into CASSELSSGANVLTF.

This sequence joins TRBV5-7 and TRBJ2-6, with 11 bases lining up with TRBD1. TRBV5-7 counts as an open reading frame of uncertain function. The CDR3 is 19 amino acids. V trimming: 5 bases; J trimming: 3 bases; junction bases outside the gene matches: 13. CDR3 DNA: TGTGCCAGCAGTACCCCCGGACAGGGGGCTAGTAGTGGGGCCAACGTCCTGACTTTC. This codes for CASSTPGQGASSGANVLTF.

V is TRBV28 and J is TRBJ1-4; TRBD1 is a possible D gene (5 bases). V gave up 5 bases and J gave up 6 bases, with 19 bases separating them. The CDR3 totals 16 residues. Germline CDR1 reads MDHEN; CDR2 reads SYDVKM. The CDR3 is CASSPYLGGHDEKLFF. CDR3 sequence (DNA): TGTGCCAGCAGTCCCTACCTGGGCGGACATGATGAAAAACTGTTTTTT.

The chain couples TRBV2 to TRBJ2-2; D unresolved. The length of the CDR3 is 15 residues. V was cut by 4 bases and J by 4 bases, with 13 bases left in between. Germline CDR1 and CDR2: SNHLY and FYNNEI. Written as DNA, the CDR3 is TGTGCCAGCAGTGTGCGGCTAGTTGTCACCGGGGAGCTGTTTTTT. It encodes CASSVRLVVTGELFF.

The chain uses TRBV28 and TRBJ2-7, with D perhaps matching TRBD1 (6 bases). Germline V CDR1 and CDR2: MDHEN, SYDVKM. This CDR3 comprises 15 residues. Trimming removed 3 bases from V and 4 bases from J, with 16 bases in between. CDR3 region: CASSLGDTLRYEQYF. CDR3 nucleotide sequence: TGTGCCAGCAGTTTGGGGGACACATTAAGGTACGAGCAGTACTTC.

The chain is built from TRBV6-1 and TRBJ1-1, with D tentatively TRBD1 (6 bases). The CDR3 length is 14 residues. The germline gives CDR1 MNHNS, CDR2 SASEGT. V shed 7 bases and J shed 1 base, with 13 bases lying between them. CDR3 protein: CASTLDRRNTEAFF. The DNA for the CDR3 is TGTGCCAGCACCCTCGACAGGAGGAACACTGAAGCTTTCTTT.

This sequence joins TRBV7-9 and TRBJ1-1; maybe TRBD1 (6 bases). Germline V gene lookup returns CDR1 SEHNR and CDR2 FQNEAQ (reference sequence). The CDR3 is 15 amino acids. Trimming left V 1 base short and J 0 bases short, with 9 bases between. CDR3 amino acids: CASSLVDRMNTEAFF. The CDR3 DNA follows: TGTGCCAGCAGCTTAGTGGACAGAATGAACACTGAAGCTTTCTTT.

V usage is TRBV29-1 and J usage is TRBJ2-1; D might be TRBD2 (5 bases). The CDR3 is 17 residues long. Per germline, CDR1 SQVTM and CDR2 ANQGSEA. Trimming took off 2 bases at V and 0 bases at J, with 17 bases between the two ends. Written as DNA, the CDR3 is TGCAGCGTTGAACCGAGCGGAGAGGGTACCTCCTACAATGAGCAGTTCTTC. This translates into CSVEPSGEGTSYNEQFF.